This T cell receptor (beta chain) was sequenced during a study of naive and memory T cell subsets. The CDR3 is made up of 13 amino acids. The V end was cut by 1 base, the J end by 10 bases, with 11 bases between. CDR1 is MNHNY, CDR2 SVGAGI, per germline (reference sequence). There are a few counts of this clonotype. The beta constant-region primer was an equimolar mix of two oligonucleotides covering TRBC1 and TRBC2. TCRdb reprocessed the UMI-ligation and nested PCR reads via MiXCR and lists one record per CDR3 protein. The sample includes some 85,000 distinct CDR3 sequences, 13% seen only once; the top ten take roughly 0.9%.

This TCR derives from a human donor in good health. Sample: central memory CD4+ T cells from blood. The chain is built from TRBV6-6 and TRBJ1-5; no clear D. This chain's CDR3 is CASSYYPGNPQHF. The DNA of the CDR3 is TGTGCCAGCAGTTACTATCCGGGAAACCCCCAGCATTTT.